One sample yielded the 5 T cell receptor beta chains listed below, sequenced in a study of cytotoxic CD8 clonotypes in ibrutinib-treated CLL. Data came from immunoSEQ multiplex PCR; TCRdb stores just in-frame clones and leaves some out. The sample records around 250,000 clones, roughly 70% being singletons. The sequenced sample was PBMCs, obtained after 24 months of ibrutinib treatment. These receptor sequences come from a human donor with chronic lymphocytic leukemia.

This clone was observed a handful of times. The chain uses TRBV28 and TRBJ2-5; D uncertain. The germline gives CDR1 MDHEN, CDR2 SYDVKM. Trimming left V 5 bases short and J 5 bases short, with 6 bases between. The CDR3 covers 11 residues. CDR3 sequence: CASSLTETQYF. CDR3 sequence (DNA): TGTGCCAGCAGTCTCACTGAGACCCAGTACTTC.

The V and J genes are TRBV7-3 and TRBJ2-5, with 8 nucleotides matching TRBD2. V shed 3 bases, J shed 1 base, and the junction held 4 bases outside the gene matches. Germline CDR1 is SGHTA and CDR2 is FQGTGA. This CDR3 contains 15 residues. This chain's CDR3 is CASSFLAGSQETQYF. DNA for the CDR3: TGTGCCAGCAGCTTCTTAGCGGGATCCCAAGAGACCCAGTACTTC. Based on the CDR3 plus reference TRBV7-3 and TRBJ2-5, the full variable domain is GAGVSQTPSNKVTEKGKYVELRCDPISGHTALYWYRQSLGQGPEFLIYFQGTGAADDSGLPNDRFFAVRPEGSVSTLKIQRTERGDSAVYLCASSFLAGSQETQYFGPGTRLLVL.

The V call is TRBV6-6, the J call TRBJ1-4, with a possible D match to TRBD1 (6 bases). The V and J ends lost 6 bases and 12 bases respectively, with 14 bases between them. CDR1 and CDR2 (germline): MNHNY, SVGAGI (reference sequence). There are 12 residues in the CDR3. CDR3 sequence: CASSQLGGELFF. CDR3 nucleotides: TGTGCCAGCAGCCAACTAGGGGGGGAACTGTTTTTT.

V and J are TRBV4-1 and TRBJ1-5; D is possibly TRBD1 (5 bases). The V and J ends lost 0 bases and 7 bases respectively, with 13 bases between them. The CDR3 is 15 amino acids. Germline CDR1 reads MGHRA; CDR2 reads YSYEKL. This CDR3 is CASSQEAGREQPQHF. As DNA, the CDR3 is TGCGCCAGCAGCCAAGAGGCAGGGCGGGAACAGCCCCAGCATTTT.

The genes are TRBV28 and TRBJ1-1; D is perhaps TRBD1 (5 bases). Germline V lookup: CDR1 MDHEN, CDR2 SYDVKM. Trimming shortened V by 8 bases and J by 10 bases, and 14 bases separated the two germline ends. This CDR3 comprises 11 residues. CDR3 nucleotides: TGTGCCAGCGCTGGGGGGTGGTTAGCTTTCTTT. This sequence encodes CASAGGWLAFF.